A single T cell receptor (beta chain) is shown here with its context. The data originate from a study of control samples from healthy donors and cancer patients. Trimming cost V 4 bases and J 8 bases, with 11 bases left between them. The germline CDR1 and CDR2 sequences are LGHDT and YNNKEL (reference sequence). The CDR3 sequence is 12 residues long. TCRdb's table, derived via immunoSEQ multiplex PCR, lists solely in-frame clones and lacks some. The sample table sets out about 190,000 clones. The chain has TRBV3-1 (or the pseudogene TRBV3-2) and TRBJ1-2; D uncertain. What was sequenced was blood. The TCR originated in a woman younger than 45 in good health. CDR3 DNA sequence: TGTGCCAGCAGCCGGAGGGAGGCCGGCTACACCTTC. This gives the protein CASSRREAGYTF.